Detailed here is one T cell receptor beta chain. The antigen remains unidentified. This entry is derived from a study of CD8+ T cells in alopecia areata. CDR1 is SQVTM and CDR2 is ANQGSEA in the germline V gene. The CDR3 is 14 residues long. V shed 6 bases, J shed 0 bases, and the junction held 4 bases outside the gene matches. Notes on the study in general: Scalp data also include sequences from resident alphabeta T cells of normal skin.

Extraction and reverse transcription of RNA yielded cDNA as the sequencing template. Here immunoSEQ multiplex PCR was the method, and the copy in TCRdb shows in-frame clones only, minus some. The table has 200,000 or so clones, approximately 60% seen once. This chain uses TRBV29-1 with TRBJ2-7; 11 positions agree with TRBD2. The sequence was obtained from a human donor in good health. Source material: CD8+ T cells sorted from blood. The CDR3 bases are TGCAGCGTAGCCGGGACTAGCGGCTCCTACGAGCAGTACTTC. Its protein is CSVAGTSGSYEQYF.